Each of the 9 T cell receptor beta chains below was sequenced from the same sample in a study of blood T cells in healthy people across ages. Through a sample-barcoded 5' primer and a J-beta primer mix, a second PCR was run for roughly 7 to 12 cycles. TCRdb re-analysed the 5' RACE reads in MiXCR, keeping a single row per CDR3 protein. The sample holds hundreds of thousands of distinct CDR3 sequences, roughly 32% seen once. Sequencing was done on a sample of blood. Receptors originate from a woman over 75 in good health.

In this sample, this clonotype turned up many times. The chain joins TRBV27 to TRBJ2-3; D possibly uses TRBD1 or TRBD2 (6 bases each). Looked up from germline, CDR1 is MNHEY and CDR2 is SMNVEV (reference sequence). This CDR3 has 16 residues. Trimming stripped 5 bases from V and 4 bases from J, with 19 bases between. In DNA form, the CDR3 reads TGTGCCAGCAGTCCGCTAGCGTTTGGGGGCCCAGATACGCAGTATTTT. As protein: CASSPLAFGGPDTQYF.

This clonotype appeared many times. The chain recombines TRBV4-3 with TRBJ2-3; D is unresolved. Germline V gives CDR1 LGHNA, CDR2 YSLEER. V was shortened by 1 base and J by 3 bases, with 11 bases between the two germline ends. The CDR3 extends over 15 amino acids. Written as DNA, the CDR3 is TGCGCCAGCAGCCAAGGGATAACAGCTACAGATACGCAGTATTTT. The encoded protein is CASSQGITATDTQYF.

Of note for this clonotype: A read error may explain this, as a much larger clone is one base away. The V call is TRBV6-5, the J call TRBJ1-3; D is ambiguous. There are 14 residues in the CDR3. Germline loops: CDR1 MNHEY, CDR2 SVGAGI. The DNA for the CDR3 is TGTGCCAGCATGGCCAGCCTCTCTGAAAACACCATATATTTT. Amino acids: CASMASLSENTIYF.

This clonotype was seen at least ten times. The chain couples TRBV6-1 to TRBJ2-1; D call uncertain. The CDR3 is made up of 13 amino acids. Germline V gene lookup returns CDR1 MNHNS and CDR2 SASEGT. The germline V and J ends were trimmed by 6 bases and 3 bases, with 9 bases remaining between them. CDR3 region: CASRQIVYNEQFF. The CDR3 DNA follows: TGTGCCAGCAGACAAATTGTCTACAATGAGCAGTTCTTC.

This clonotype came up many times. This sequence joins TRBV20-1 and TRBJ1-2, with D tentatively TRBD1 (5 bases). Trimming left V 5 bases short and J 13 bases short, with 32 bases between. Germline values: CDR1 DFQATT, CDR2 SNEGSKA (reference sequence). This CDR3 is built from 16 residues. The CDR3 DNA sequence: TGCAGTGCTGAGGACGGGACTCACGACCTTATTACACCAGGCACCTTC. Translating gives CSAEDGTHDLITPGTF.

Regarding this clonotype: A much larger clone is a single base away; this may be a read error. Given the absence of the conserved phenylalanine or tryptophan at the CDR3 end, a read error is likely. The gene calls are TRBV2 and TRBJ1-5, with D perhaps matching TRBD1 (5 bases). The CDR3 loop spans 15 amino acids. CDR1 and CDR2 from the germline V gene are SNHLY and FYNNEI. Trimming left V 6 bases short and J 6 bases short, with 18 bases between. CDR3 nucleotides: TGTGCCAGCAGCCGCCAAGAGGGGTCGGTTCAGCCCCAGCATTGT. Translated, it gives CASSRQEGSVQPQHC.

The chain employs TRBV12-3 or TRBV12-4 and TRBJ2-3; D call uncertain. Trimming left V 2 bases short and J 6 bases short, with 6 bases between. This CDR3 comprises 12 residues. The CDR3 DNA sequence: TGTGCCAGCAGTTTATTTCTCGATACGCAGTATTTT. Amino acids: CASSLFLDTQYF.

This clonotype appeared many times. The chain recombines TRBV9 with TRBJ2-1; D gene unclear. The V gene's germline CDR1 is SGDLS and CDR2 YYNGEE. This CDR3 has 15 amino acids. Trimming took 4 bases from V and 1 from J, leaving 12 bases between them. The CDR3 coding sequence is TGTGCCAGCAGCCCCGTTGCACGGTCCTACAATGAGCAGTTCTTC. This encodes CASSPVARSYNEQFF.

This chain uses TRBV5-1 with TRBJ2-5; D might be TRBD2 (5 bases). The V gene's germline CDR1 is SGHRS and CDR2 YFSETQ. This CDR3 contains 15 residues. The V and J ends lost 3 bases and 1 base respectively, with 13 bases between them. The CDR3 loop reads CASSYWTGIQETQYF. The CDR3 DNA reads as TGCGCCAGCAGCTATTGGACCGGGATCCAAGAGACCCAGTACTTC.